The clone carrying this T cell receptor beta chain was seen ten or more times. This record comes from a study of early T cells in non-severe SARS-CoV-2 infection. TCRdb used MiXCR to reprocess the 5' RACE reads, holding one entry per CDR3 protein. The repertoire holds tens of thousands of distinct CDR3 sequences, with around 4.8% as singletons. The CDR3 length is 13 residues. CDR1 MNHEY and CDR2 SVGAGI come from the germline V gene. V lost 10 bases and J lost 4; bases outside the gene matches: 6. The clonotype comes from an adult who was a healthcare worker with PCR-confirmed SARS-CoV-2 infection or an uninfected control (not recorded which). V gene TRBV6-5 combines with J gene TRBJ2-2; TRBD2 matches at 7 bases. The specimen was whole blood. In DNA form, the CDR3 reads TGTGCCACCCGGACTAGTCGCACCGGGGAGCTGTTTTTT. Protein sequence: CATRTSRTGELFF.